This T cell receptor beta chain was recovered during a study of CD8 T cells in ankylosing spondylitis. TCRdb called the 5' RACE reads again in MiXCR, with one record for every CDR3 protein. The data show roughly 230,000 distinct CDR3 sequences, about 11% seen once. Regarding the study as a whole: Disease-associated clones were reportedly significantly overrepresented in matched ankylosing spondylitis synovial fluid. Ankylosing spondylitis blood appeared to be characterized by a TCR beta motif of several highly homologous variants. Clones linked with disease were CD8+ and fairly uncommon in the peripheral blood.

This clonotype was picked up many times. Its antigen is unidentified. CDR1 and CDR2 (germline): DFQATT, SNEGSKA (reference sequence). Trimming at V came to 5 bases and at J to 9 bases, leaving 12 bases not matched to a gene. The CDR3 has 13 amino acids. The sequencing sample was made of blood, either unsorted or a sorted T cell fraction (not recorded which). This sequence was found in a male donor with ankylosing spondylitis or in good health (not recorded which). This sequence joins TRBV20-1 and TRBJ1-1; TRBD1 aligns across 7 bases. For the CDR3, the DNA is TGCAGTGCTCCCCGGGGGGCAGGGGGGAAAGCTTTCTTT. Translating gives CSAPRGAGGKAFF.